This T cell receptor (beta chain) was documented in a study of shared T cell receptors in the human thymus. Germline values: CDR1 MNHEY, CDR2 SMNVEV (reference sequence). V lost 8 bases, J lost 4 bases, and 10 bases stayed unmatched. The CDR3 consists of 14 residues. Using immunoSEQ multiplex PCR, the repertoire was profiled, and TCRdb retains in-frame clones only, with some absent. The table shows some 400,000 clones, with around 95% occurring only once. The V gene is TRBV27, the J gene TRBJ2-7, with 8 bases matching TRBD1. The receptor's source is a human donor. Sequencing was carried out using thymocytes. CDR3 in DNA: TGTGCCAGCCGCGTTAGACAGGGGAGGTACGAGCAGTACTTC. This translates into CASRVRQGRYEQYF.